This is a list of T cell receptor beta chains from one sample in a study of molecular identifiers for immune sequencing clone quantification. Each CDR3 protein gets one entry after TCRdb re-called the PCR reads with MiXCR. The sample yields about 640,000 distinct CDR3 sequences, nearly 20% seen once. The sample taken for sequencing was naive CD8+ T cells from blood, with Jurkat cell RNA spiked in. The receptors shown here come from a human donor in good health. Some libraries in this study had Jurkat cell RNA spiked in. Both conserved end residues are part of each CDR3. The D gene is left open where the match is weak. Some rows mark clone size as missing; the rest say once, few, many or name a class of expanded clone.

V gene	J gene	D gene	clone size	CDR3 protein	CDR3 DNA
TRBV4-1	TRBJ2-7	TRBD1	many	CASSPLYRGPAYEQYF	TGCGCCAGCAGCCCGTTGTATAGGGGGCCTGCCTACGAGCAGTACTTC
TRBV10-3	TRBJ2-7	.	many	CAISRDGPYEQYF	TGTGCCATCAGCAGGGACGGACCCTACGAGCAGTACTTC
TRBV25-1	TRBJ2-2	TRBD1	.	CASSEHIGQERGGELFF	TGTGCCAGCAGTGAACACATCGGACAGGAACGGGGCGGGGAGCTGTTTTTT
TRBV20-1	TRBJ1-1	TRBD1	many	CSARDPGTGGEAFF	TGCAGTGCTAGAGATCCCGGGACAGGGGGCGAAGCTTTCTTT
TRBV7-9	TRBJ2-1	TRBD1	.	CASRQGQYNEQFF	TGTGCCAGTAGACAGGGTCAGTACAATGAGCAGTTCTTC
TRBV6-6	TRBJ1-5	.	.	CASSYLQGHQPQHF	TGTGCCAGCAGTTACCTGCAGGGGCATCAGCCCCAGCATTTT
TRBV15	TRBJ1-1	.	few	CATSGRQALLRTEAFF	TGTGCCACCAGCGGTCGACAGGCCCTACTTCGGACTGAAGCTTTCTTT
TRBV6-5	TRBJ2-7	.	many	CASSYFSGAYEQYF	TGTGCCAGCAGTTACTTCTCGGGGGCCTACGAGCAGTACTTC
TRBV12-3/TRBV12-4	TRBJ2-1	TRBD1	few	CASSMDRGNEQFF	TGTGCCAGCAGTATGGACAGGGGGAATGAGCAGTTCTTC
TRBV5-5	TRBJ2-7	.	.	CASSPEGWNEQYF	TGTGCCAGCAGCCCGGAGGGGTGGAACGAGCAGTACTTC
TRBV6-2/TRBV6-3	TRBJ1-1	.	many	CASSNLSFSRRAFF	TGTGCCAGCAGTAATTTAAGTTTCAGCAGACGCGCTTTCTTT
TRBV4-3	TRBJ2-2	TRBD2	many	CASSQERGGGNTGELFF	TGCGCCAGCAGCCAAGAGAGAGGCGGGGGGAACACCGGGGAGCTGTTTTTT
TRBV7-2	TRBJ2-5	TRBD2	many	CASKTSEPWETQYF	TGTGCCAGTAAGACTAGCGAGCCGTGGGAGACCCAGTACTTC
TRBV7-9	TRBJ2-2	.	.	CASSLGDRPAGELFF	TGTGCCAGCAGCTTAGGCGACAGGCCGGCCGGGGAGCTGTTTTTT
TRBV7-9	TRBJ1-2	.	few	CASSPPGASYGYTF	TGTGCCAGCAGCCCCCCGGGGGCCAGCTATGGCTACACCTTC
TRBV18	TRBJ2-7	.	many	CASSPRDKYYEQYF	TGTGCCAGCTCACCAAGGGACAAGTACTACGAGCAGTACTTC
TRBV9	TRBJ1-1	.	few	CASSVVSGEYMNTEAFF	TGTGCCAGCAGCGTAGTGTCAGGGGAGTACATGAACACTGAAGCTTTCTTT
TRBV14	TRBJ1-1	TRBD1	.	CASSFWAGQGINEAFF	TGTGCCAGCAGTTTTTGGGCGGGACAGGGGATCAATGAAGCTTTCTTT
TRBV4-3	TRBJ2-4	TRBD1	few	CASSPRTGALAKNIQYF	TGCGCCAGCAGCCCACGGACAGGGGCGCTAGCCAAAAACATTCAGTACTTC
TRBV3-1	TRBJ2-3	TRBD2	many	CASSPGLAGVRSTDTQYF	TGTGCCAGCAGTCCGGGACTAGCGGGAGTTAGGAGCACAGATACGCAGTATTTT
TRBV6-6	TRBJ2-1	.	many	CASRSTRGNEQFF	TGTGCCAGCAGATCCACCCGGGGCAATGAGCAGTTCTTC
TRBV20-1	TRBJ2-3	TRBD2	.	CSAWETSGGYTDTQYF	TGCAGTGCCTGGGAGACTAGCGGGGGTTACACAGATACGCAGTATTTT
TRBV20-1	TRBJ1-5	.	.	CSAATSHSNQPQHF	TGCAGTGCTGCGACATCCCATAGCAATCAGCCCCAGCATTTT
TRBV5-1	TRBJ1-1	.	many	CASSLGESHTEAFF	TGCGCCAGCAGCTTGGGGGAATCGCACACTGAAGCTTTCTTT
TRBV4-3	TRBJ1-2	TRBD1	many	CASSQGRTGNYGYTF	TGCGCCAGCAGCCAAGGGCGGACAGGGAACTATGGCTACACCTTC
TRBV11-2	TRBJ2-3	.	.	CASRDRSSDTQYF	TGTGCCAGCAGAGACAGGTCTTCGGATACGCAGTATTTT
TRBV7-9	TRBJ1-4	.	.	CAGSPDHIATNEKLFF	TGTGCCGGCAGCCCTGATCACATAGCAACTAATGAAAAACTGTTTTTT
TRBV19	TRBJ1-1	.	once	CASSISLGATTEAFF	TGTGCCAGTAGTATAAGTCTCGGGGCTACCACTGAAGCTTTCTTT
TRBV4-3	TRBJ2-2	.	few	CASSQESTYGELFF	TGCGCCAGCAGCCAAGAATCTACCTACGGGGAGCTGTTTTTT
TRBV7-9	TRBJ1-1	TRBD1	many	CASSTIQGMNTEAFF	TGTGCCAGCAGCACGATACAGGGGATGAACACTGAAGCTTTCTTT
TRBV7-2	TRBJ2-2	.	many	CASSSEITGELFF	TGTGCCAGCAGCAGTGAAATCACCGGGGAGCTGTTTTTT
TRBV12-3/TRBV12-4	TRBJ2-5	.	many	CASSSLSETQYF	TGTGCCAGCAGCTCTCTTTCCGAGACCCAGTACTTC
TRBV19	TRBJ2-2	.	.	CASSIFRNTNTGELFF	TGTGCCAGTAGTATCTTCAGGAACACGAACACCGGGGAGCTGTTTTTT
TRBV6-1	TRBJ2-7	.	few	CASSEKPGGVDEQYF	TGTGCCAGCAGTGAAAAACCTGGGGGAGTTGACGAGCAGTACTTC
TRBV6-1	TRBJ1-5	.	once	CASSDYGVVQPQHF	TGCGCCAGCAGTGACTACGGGGTTGTCCAGCCCCAGCATTTT
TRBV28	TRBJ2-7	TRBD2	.	CASSSLAGETYSYEQYF	TGTGCCAGCAGTTCCCTAGCGGGAGAGACGTATTCCTACGAGCAGTACTTC
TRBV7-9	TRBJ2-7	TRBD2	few	CASSGEGRGNYEQYF	TGTGCCAGCAGCGGGGAGGGACGGGGAAACTACGAGCAGTACTTC
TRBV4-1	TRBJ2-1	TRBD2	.	CAGSPVGLAGVDEQFF	TGCGCCGGCAGCCCCGTGGGACTAGCGGGGGTGGATGAGCAGTTCTTC
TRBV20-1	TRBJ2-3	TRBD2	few	CSARDRFASGRVTDTQYF	TGCAGTGCTAGAGATCGATTCGCTAGCGGGAGGGTGACAGATACGCAGTATTTT
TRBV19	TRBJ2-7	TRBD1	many	CASVRRDSALYEQYF	TGTGCCAGTGTCCGCCGGGACAGTGCGTTATACGAGCAGTACTTC
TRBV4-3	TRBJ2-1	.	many	CASSQGSSTSYNEQFF	TGCGCCAGCAGCCAAGGGTCTAGCACCTCCTACAATGAGCAGTTCTTC
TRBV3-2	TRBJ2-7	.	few	CASSQTAAASSYEQYF	TGTGCCAGCAGCCAGACCGCGGCGGCAAGCTCCTACGAGCAGTACTTC
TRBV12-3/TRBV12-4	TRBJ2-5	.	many	CASSLEGTFGGQETQYF	TGTGCCAGCAGTTTAGAAGGGACGTTCGGGGGACAAGAGACCCAGTACTTC
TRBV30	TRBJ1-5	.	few	CAWSVEAGVLVQPQHF	TGTGCCTGGAGTGTAGAGGCAGGCGTTTTAGTTCAGCCCCAGCATTTT
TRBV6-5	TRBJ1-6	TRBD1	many	CASSYGREQGNSPLHF	TGTGCCAGCAGTTACGGCAGGGAACAGGGGAATTCACCCCTCCACTTT
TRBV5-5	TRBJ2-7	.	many	CASSIQGYEQYF	TGTGCCAGCAGCATCCAGGGATACGAGCAGTACTTC
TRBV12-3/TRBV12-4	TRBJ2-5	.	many	CASRGGVETQYF	TGTGCCAGCCGGGGAGGAGTGGAGACCCAGTACTTC
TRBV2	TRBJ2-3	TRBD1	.	CASSEGQGEDTQYF	TGTGCCAGCAGTGAAGGACAGGGGGAAGATACGCAGTATTTT
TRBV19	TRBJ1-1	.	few	CASSIFGGPTLNTEAFF	TGTGCCAGTAGTATTTTCGGGGGTCCTACTTTGAACACTGAAGCTTTCTTT
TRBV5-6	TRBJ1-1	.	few	CASSSWTATEAFF	TGTGCCAGCAGCTCCTGGACGGCCACTGAAGCTTTCTTT
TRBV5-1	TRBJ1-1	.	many	CASSLASASVPEAFF	TGCGCCAGCAGCTTGGCCTCTGCGTCCGTTCCCGAAGCTTTCTTT
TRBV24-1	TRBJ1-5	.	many	CATSKGSNQPQHF	TGTGCCACCAGTAAGGGTAGCAATCAGCCCCAGCATTTT
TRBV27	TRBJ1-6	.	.	CASSLSISSPLHF	TGTGCCAGCAGTTTATCGATTAGTTCACCCCTCCACTTT